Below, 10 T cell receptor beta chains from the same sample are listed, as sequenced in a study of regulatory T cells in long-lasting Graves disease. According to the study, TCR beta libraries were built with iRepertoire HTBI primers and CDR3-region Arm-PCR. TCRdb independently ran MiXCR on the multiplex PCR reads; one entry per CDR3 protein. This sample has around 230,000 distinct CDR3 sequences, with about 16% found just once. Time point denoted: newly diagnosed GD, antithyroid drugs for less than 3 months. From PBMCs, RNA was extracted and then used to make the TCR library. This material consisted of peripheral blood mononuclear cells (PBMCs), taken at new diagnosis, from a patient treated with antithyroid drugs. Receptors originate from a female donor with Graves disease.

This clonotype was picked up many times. CDR3 DNA sequence: TGTGCCAGCAGGGGCCCGGCGGCAGGGGGTATGTACGAGCAGTACTTC. Encoded protein: CASRGPAAGGMYEQYF. This chain links TRBV11-2 with TRBJ2-7; 7 positions agree with TRBD1. The V and J ends lost 6 bases and 4 bases, in that order; junction bases with no gene match: 15. The CDR3 loop spans 16 amino acids. Germline assignment: CDR1 SGHAT and CDR2 FQNNGV.

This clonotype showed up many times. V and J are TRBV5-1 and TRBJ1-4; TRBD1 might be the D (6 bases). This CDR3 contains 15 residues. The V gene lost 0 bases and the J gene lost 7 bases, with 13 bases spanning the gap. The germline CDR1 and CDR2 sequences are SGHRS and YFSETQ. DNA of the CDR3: TGCGCCAGCAGCTTGGACAGGGATCGGGGTGAAAAACTGTTTTTT. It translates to CASSLDRDRGEKLFF.

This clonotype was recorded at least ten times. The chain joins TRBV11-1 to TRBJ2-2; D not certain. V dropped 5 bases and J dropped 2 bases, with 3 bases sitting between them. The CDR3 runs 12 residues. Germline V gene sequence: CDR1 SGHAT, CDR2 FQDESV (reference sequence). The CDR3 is CASSQNTGELFF. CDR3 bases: TGTGCCAGCAGCCAAAACACCGGGGAGCTGTTTTTT.

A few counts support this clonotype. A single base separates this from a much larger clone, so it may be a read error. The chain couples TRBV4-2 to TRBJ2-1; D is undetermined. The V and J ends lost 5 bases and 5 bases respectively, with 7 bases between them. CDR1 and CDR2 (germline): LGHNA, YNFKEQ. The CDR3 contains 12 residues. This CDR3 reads CASSSQHNEQFF. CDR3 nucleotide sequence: TGTGCCAGCAGCTCCCAGCACAATGAGCAGTTCTTC.

The CDR3 is CASSLLAGGPDEQFF. DNA of the CDR3: TGTGCCAGCAGTTTACTAGCGGGAGGGCCGGATGAGCAGTTCTTC. This chain joins TRBV12-3 or TRBV12-4 and TRBJ2-1; TRBD2 agrees at 12 bases. The CDR3 sequence is 15 residues long. J was trimmed by 8 bases and V by 2 bases; bases with no gene match: 4.

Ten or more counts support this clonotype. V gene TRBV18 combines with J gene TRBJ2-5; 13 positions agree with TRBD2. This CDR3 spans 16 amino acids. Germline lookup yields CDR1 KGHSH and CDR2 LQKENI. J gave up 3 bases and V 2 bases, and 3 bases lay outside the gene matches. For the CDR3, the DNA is TGTGCCAGCTCACCAGGACTAGCGGGAGCGGAAGAGACCCAGTACTTC. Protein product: CASSPGLAGAEETQYF.

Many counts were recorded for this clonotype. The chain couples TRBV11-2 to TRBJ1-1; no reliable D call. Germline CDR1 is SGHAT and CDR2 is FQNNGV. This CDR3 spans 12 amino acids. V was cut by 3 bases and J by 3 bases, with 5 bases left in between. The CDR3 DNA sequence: TGTGCCAGCAGCTTTCCTGACACTGAAGCTTTCTTT. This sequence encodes CASSFPDTEAFF.

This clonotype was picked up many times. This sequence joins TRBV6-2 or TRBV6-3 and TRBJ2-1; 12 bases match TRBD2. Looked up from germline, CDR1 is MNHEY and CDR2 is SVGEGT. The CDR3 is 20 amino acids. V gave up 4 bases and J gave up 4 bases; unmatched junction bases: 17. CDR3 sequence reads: CASSLRELAGGNRGYNEQFF. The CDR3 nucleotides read TGTGCCAGCAGTTTAAGGGAACTAGCGGGAGGCAACCGGGGTTACAATGAGCAGTTCTTC.

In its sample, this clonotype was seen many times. The CDR3 DNA sequence: TGTGCCAGCAGCTTACTTTTAAGGGAGCAGTACTTC. It specifies CASSLLLREQYF. The chain combines TRBV7-2 with TRBJ2-7; D uncertain. The CDR3 has 12 amino acids. Germline assignment: CDR1 SGHTA and CDR2 FQGNSA. V lost 2 bases and J 7 bases, leaving 9 bases between the germline ends.

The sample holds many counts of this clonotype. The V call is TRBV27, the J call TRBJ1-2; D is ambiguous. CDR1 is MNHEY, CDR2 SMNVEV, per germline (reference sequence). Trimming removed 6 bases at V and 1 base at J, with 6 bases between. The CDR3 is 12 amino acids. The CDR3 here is CASSWGNYGYTF. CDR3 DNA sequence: TGTGCCAGCAGCTGGGGTAACTATGGCTACACCTTC.